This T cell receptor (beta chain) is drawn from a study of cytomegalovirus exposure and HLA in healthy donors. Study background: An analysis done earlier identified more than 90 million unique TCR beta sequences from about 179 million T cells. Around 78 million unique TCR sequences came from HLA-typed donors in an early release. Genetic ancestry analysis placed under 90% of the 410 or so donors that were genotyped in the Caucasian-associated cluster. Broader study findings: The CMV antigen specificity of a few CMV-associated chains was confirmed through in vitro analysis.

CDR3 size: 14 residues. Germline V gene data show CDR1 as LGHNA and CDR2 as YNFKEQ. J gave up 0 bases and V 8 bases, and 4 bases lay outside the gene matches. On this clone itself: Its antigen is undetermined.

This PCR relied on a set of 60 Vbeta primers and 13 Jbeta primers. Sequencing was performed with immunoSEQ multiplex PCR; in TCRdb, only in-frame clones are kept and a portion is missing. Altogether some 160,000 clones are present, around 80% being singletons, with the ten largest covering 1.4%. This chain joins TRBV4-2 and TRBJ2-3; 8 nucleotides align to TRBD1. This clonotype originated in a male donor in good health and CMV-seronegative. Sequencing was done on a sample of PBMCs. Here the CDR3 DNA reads TGTGCCAGCCACAGGGGGGAGAGCACAGATACGCAGTATTTT. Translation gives CASHRGESTDTQYF.